This T cell receptor (beta chain) was captured by sequencing in a study of T-cell reconstitution after alpha-beta-depleted transplantation in children. Study results and limitations: About two months after transplant, alpha-beta T cells reportedly came from several hundred expanded graft clones. At the one-year point after transplant, T-cell counts and TCRbeta diversity were found to come mostly from T cells that had been newly produced. The origin of high day-60 TCRbeta diversity in some patients lay in surviving recipient T cells and thymic progenitors.

This CDR3 has 18 amino acids. V shed 1 base and J 0 bases; nucleotides not matched to a gene: 8. TCRbeta library preparation incorporated unique molecular identifiers. TCRdb used MiXCR to reprocess the PCR reads, holding one entry per CDR3 protein. Of over 200,000 distinct CDR3 sequences listed, approximately 8% are singletons. At least ten counts were recorded for this clonotype. The antigen is not known. This sequence joins TRBV12-3 or TRBV12-4 and TRBJ2-4, with TRBD1 identical over 8 bases. The material sequenced was PBMCs, mostly from graft donor cells, taken 360 days after TCRalphabeta/CD19-depleted stem cell transplant. The receptor was derived from a male patient aged 2-15 years who had a stem cell transplant for acute myeloid leukemia, so the T cells may come from the graft donor. The CDR3 is CASSLGGWTGRAKNIQYF. Here the CDR3 DNA reads TGTGCCAGCAGTTTAGGCGGATGGACAGGGCGAGCCAAAAACATTCAGTACTTC.